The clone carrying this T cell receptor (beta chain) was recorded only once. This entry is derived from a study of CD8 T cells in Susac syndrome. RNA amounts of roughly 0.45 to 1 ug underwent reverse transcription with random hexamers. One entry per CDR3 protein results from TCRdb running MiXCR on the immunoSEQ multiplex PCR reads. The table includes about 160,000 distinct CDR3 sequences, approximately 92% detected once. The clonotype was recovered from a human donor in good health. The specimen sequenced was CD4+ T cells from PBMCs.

CDR3 coding DNA: TGTGCCAGCAGTTTAAAGGAGAGGTACGAGCAGTACTTC. Protein product: CASSLKERYEQYF. V usage is TRBV27 and J usage is TRBJ2-7; D ambiguous. The V gene's germline CDR1 is MNHEY and CDR2 SMNVEV (reference sequence). Deletions cut 2 bases from V and 4 bases from J, with 9 bases between. The CDR3 consists of 13 residues.